Included here is one T cell receptor (beta chain) sequence, with context. Its antigen is as yet unknown. 60 Vbeta and 13 Jbeta primers were used in PCR. Some clones are missing from TCRdb's copy, which holds only in-frame ones; the method was immunoSEQ multiplex PCR. The table lists some 140,000 clones, 79% of them singletons. This sample is drawn from a study of cytomegalovirus exposure and HLA in healthy donors. Study-wide results and caveats: A later analysis appeared to link common viral pathogens to several of the most significant clusters.

Between the trimmed V and J ends, which lost 3 bases and 7 bases, there was a span of 23 bases. Germline V gives CDR1 SGDLS, CDR2 YYNGEE. The length of the CDR3 is 17 residues. The chain has TRBV9 and TRBJ2-1; possible D gene TRBD2, 6 bases. What was sequenced was PBMCs. The sequence was obtained from a middle-aged man in good health and CMV-seropositive. CDR3 loop: CASSALFGRDQRNEQFF. The DNA of the CDR3 is TGTGCCAGCAGCGCCCTCTTCGGGCGGGACCAGAGGAATGAGCAGTTCTTC.